The 6 T cell receptor beta chains below come from one sample, sequenced in a study of blood T cells in healthy people across ages. With a J-beta primer mix and a sample-barcoded 5' primer, a second PCR ran about 6 to 11 cycles. From the 5' RACE reads, TCRdb called clonotypes with MiXCR, one entry per CDR3 protein. The sample consists of over a million distinct CDR3 sequences, roughly 64% of them appearing once. The sample comprised blood. The receptors shown here come from a man aged 18 to 35 in good health.

The chain carries TRBV12-3 or TRBV12-4 and TRBJ2-1, with TRBD2 identical over 7 bases. V shed 1 base, J shed 4 bases, and the junction held 10 bases outside the gene matches. The CDR3 runs 17 residues. Here the CDR3 DNA reads TGTGCCAGCAGTTTAGAAGCGGGATCGGCTTTATACAATGAGCAGTTCTTC. It specifies CASSLEAGSALYNEQFF.

V is TRBV20-1 and J is TRBJ1-2; TRBD1 might be the D (6 bases). Trimming stripped 0 bases from V and 5 bases from J, with 16 bases between. Germline-derived CDR1 and CDR2 are DFQATT and SNEGSKA (reference sequence). The CDR3 contains 15 residues. The CDR3 region has the DNA TGCAGTGCTAGAGAAATTGGGAGGCAGGGGTATGGCTACACCTTC. Translation: CSAREIGRQGYGYTF.

The chain's CDR3 is CASSVRQTNYGYTF. CDR3 bases: TGTGCCAGCAGCGTAAGACAGACTAACTATGGCTACACCTTC. This chain connects TRBV7-2 to TRBJ1-2, with D maybe TRBD1 (5 bases). V dropped 5 bases and J dropped 0 bases, with 10 bases sitting between them. Looked up from germline, CDR1 is SGHTA and CDR2 is FQGNSA. The CDR3 is 14 residues long.

This clonotype was picked up many times. The chain links TRBV5-1 to TRBJ2-1, with D possibly matching TRBD2 (6 bases). The CDR3 sequence is 16 residues long. Germline lookup yields CDR1 SGHRS and CDR2 YFSETQ. Trimming cost V 4 bases and J 1 base, with 15 bases left between them. CDR3 in amino acids: CASSPTASVSYNEQFF. CDR3 bases: TGCGCCAGCAGCCCAACTGCTAGCGTTTCCTACAATGAGCAGTTCTTC.

This clonotype showed up just a few times. CDR3 in DNA: TGTGCCAGCAGCTTTAATCGGTACAGGGAAGGGTCGAATGAGCAGTTCTTC. Translation: CASSFNRYREGSNEQFF. The J gene is TRBJ2-1, the V gene TRBV5-5; tentative D call: TRBD1 (6 bases). The CDR3 totals 17 residues. The V and J ends lost 2 bases and 7 bases respectively, with 22 bases between them. Germline assignment: CDR1 SGHKS and CDR2 YYEKEE (reference sequence).

For this clonotype: One base away lies a much larger clone, so this may be a sequencing read error. The chain joins TRBV7-2 to TRBJ2-5, with a possible D match to TRBD2 (5 bases). The end of the DNA aligns better with TRBJ2-1, so the J call may be wrong. This CDR3 spans 16 amino acids. The germline V gene encodes CDR1 SGHTA and CDR2 FQGNSA. The CDR3 loop reads CASRSQSGPYQETQFF. DNA of the CDR3: TGTGCCAGCCGCTCCCAGAGCGGACCGTACCAAGAGACCCAGTTCTTC.